One and the same sample provided the 20 T cell receptor beta chains below, sequenced in a study of blood T cell repertoires in COVID-19. The table came from immunoSEQ multiplex PCR; TCRdb's copy has only in-frame clones and leaves some out. Here the sample spans 140,000 or so clones, 84% being singletons. The sequenced sample consisted of peripheral blood. The receptors come from a man aged 60-69 years with active or convalescent COVID-19.

DNA of the CDR3: TGCGCCAGCAGCTTAATGCTAGCGGGCGCGTCAGATACGCAGTATTTT. It specifies CASSLMLAGASDTQYF. This chain joins TRBV5-1 and TRBJ2-3; TRBD2 aligns across 8 bases. The CDR3 consists of 16 residues. Germline CDR1 SGHRS, CDR2 YFSETQ. With V trimmed by 2 bases and J by 4 bases, 9 bases remained unmatched.

The V gene is TRBV3-1 (or the pseudogene TRBV3-2), the J gene TRBJ2-1; TRBD2 matches at 7 bases. J was trimmed by 2 bases and V by 1 base; bases with no gene match: 8. Germline V CDR1 and CDR2: LGHDT, YNNKEL (reference sequence). This CDR3 contains 17 residues. The CDR3 loop is CASSQVGEGTPYNEQFF. CDR3 DNA: TGTGCCAGCAGCCAAGTGGGGGAGGGGACCCCCTACAATGAGCAGTTCTTC.

The chain links TRBV6-5 to TRBJ2-5; 7 nucleotides match TRBD1. CDR3 length equals 14 residues. V dropped 0 bases and J dropped 3; count of bases not matched to a gene: 1. Germline V gene sequence: CDR1 MNHEY, CDR2 SVGAGI. DNA of the CDR3: TGTGCCAGCAGTTACTCAGGGGGCAAAGAGACCCAGTACTTC. Its translation is CASSYSGGKETQYF.

The chain has TRBV7-8 and TRBJ1-4; TRBD1 agrees at 7 bases. This CDR3 region has 19 residues. Trimming removed 5 bases from V and 0 bases from J; junction bases left unmatched: 15. Germline loops: CDR1 SGHVS, CDR2 FQNEAQ. CDR3 sequence: CASSQHRDRPLATNEKLFF. The CDR3 bases are TGTGCCAGCAGCCAACACCGGGACAGACCCCTTGCAACTAATGAAAAACTGTTTTTT.

The chain combines TRBV5-1 with TRBJ1-4, with a tentative D call TRBD1 (5 bases). The ends were cut back, 2 bases at V and 0 bases at J, with 11 bases in the middle. This CDR3 has 16 residues. Germline CDR1 and CDR2: SGHRS and YFSETQ. The CDR3, as DNA: TGCGCCAGCAGCTTATCCCAGGGTTCAACTAATGAAAAACTGTTTTTT. This sequence encodes CASSLSQGSTNEKLFF.

This clone was recorded once. The chain couples TRBV4-1 to TRBJ2-3; 9 bases map to TRBD1. This CDR3 region has 15 residues. Germline V gene data show CDR1 as MGHRA and CDR2 as YSYEKL. After removal of 5 bases from V and 4 bases from J, the junction contained 7 bases not matched to a gene. In nucleotides, the CDR3 is TGCGCCAGCAGCTACGGGACAGGGAGACCAGATACGCAGTATTTT. Translated: CASSYGTGRPDTQYF.

The chain has TRBV6-5 and TRBJ2-1; 7 bases map to TRBD2. Germline V gene lookup returns CDR1 MNHEY and CDR2 SVGAGI. The V gene end was trimmed by 9 bases and the J gene end by 7 bases; junction bases not matched to a gene: 12. The CDR3 spans 14 residues. The CDR3: CASKRGAGRNEQFF. CDR3 nucleotide sequence: TGTGCCAGTAAGCGGGGAGCGGGAAGAAATGAGCAGTTCTTC.

This chain links TRBV15 with TRBJ2-1; 13 positions match TRBD2. Per germline, CDR1 LNHNV and CDR2 YYDKDF (reference sequence). CDR3 length: 17 residues. V shed 3 bases, J shed 10 bases, and the junction held 12 bases outside the gene matches. CDR3 sequence (DNA): TGTGCCACCAGCAGCCCCCTGACTAGCGGGAGGATACGGGAGCAGTTCTTC. Protein product: CATSSPLTSGRIREQFF.

The chain uses TRBV10-1 and TRBJ2-2, with D tentatively TRBD2 (6 bases). The ends were cut back, 5 bases at V and 2 bases at J, with 9 bases in the middle. Germline CDR1 WNHNN, CDR2 SYGVQD (reference sequence). The CDR3 length is 14 residues. The CDR3 DNA follows: TGCGCCAGCAGTCAGCGGGCAAACACCGGGGAGCTGTTTTTT. It is translated as CASSQRANTGELFF.

The CDR3 protein is CASSLVLGLTDTQYF. The DNA for the CDR3 is TGTGCCAGCAGCTTAGTGTTGGGGCTGACAGATACGCAGTATTTT. The V and J genes are TRBV7-6 and TRBJ2-3; D might be TRBD1 (5 bases). With 1 base removed from V and 3 bases from J, the gap between germline ends came to 11 bases. This CDR3 has 15 residues. Germline loops: CDR1 SGHVS, CDR2 FNYEAQ.

V is TRBV4-3 and J is TRBJ1-1; D gene uncertain. The CDR3 sequence is 17 residues long. Trimming shortened V by 0 bases and J by 5 bases, and 19 bases separated the two germline ends. Germline V gene sequence: CDR1 LGHNA, CDR2 YSLEER. The CDR3 spells CASSQDIPGLTRTEAFF. As DNA, the CDR3 is TGCGCCAGCAGCCAAGATATCCCGGGGTTGACGAGGACTGAAGCTTTCTTT.

V is TRBV2 and J is TRBJ1-5; D unresolved. Trimming took off 7 bases at V and 6 bases at J, with 16 bases between the two ends. The length of the CDR3 is 14 residues. Germline lookup yields CDR1 SNHLY and CDR2 FYNNEI. The CDR3 spells CASKTDGGSQPQHF. The DNA of the CDR3 is TGTGCCAGCAAGACGGACGGAGGGAGTCAGCCCCAGCATTTT.

This clone was seen a single time. This chain uses TRBV6-5 with TRBJ1-6; the match to TRBD1 covers 8 bases. The CDR3 is made up of 15 amino acids. Trimming took 5 bases from V and 7 from J; bases not matched to a gene: 7. CDR1 and CDR2 (germline): MNHEY, SVGAGI. Here the CDR3 DNA reads TGTGCCAGCAGTAAAAGGACAGGGCGGAATTCACCCCTCCACTTT. Protein sequence: CASSKRTGRNSPLHF.

The genes are TRBV7-2 and TRBJ2-1; TRBD1 aligns across 9 bases. This CDR3 comprises 15 residues. Germline V gene data show CDR1 as SGHTA and CDR2 as FQGNSA. Trimming at V came to 5 bases and at J to 3 bases, leaving 5 bases not matched to a gene. The CDR3 nucleotides are TGTGCCAGCAGCCCGGGACAGGGTCTCTACAATGAGCAGTTCTTC. This translates into CASSPGQGLYNEQFF.

CDR3 protein: CASSAPGQTNYGYTF. For the CDR3, the DNA is TGTGCCAGCAGCGCCCCGGGACAAACCAACTATGGCTACACCTTC. The rearrangement joins TRBV11-2 to TRBJ1-2, with a possible D match to TRBD1 (6 bases). Trimming removed 5 bases from V and 2 bases from J, with 15 bases in between. This CDR3 region has 15 residues. The germline gives CDR1 SGHAT, CDR2 FQNNGV.

The table lists this clone with a count of one. Distinct nucleotide sequences in the sample also encode this CDR3. CDR3 DNA sequence: TGTGCCAGCAGTCCGGGACAGAACTATGGCTACACCTTC. Translation gives CASSPGQNYGYTF. The chain combines TRBV7-2 with TRBJ1-2; 7 nucleotides align to TRBD1. In germline, CDR1 is SGHTA, CDR2 FQGNSA. J gave up 2 bases and V 6 bases, and 3 bases lay outside the gene matches. CDR3 length: 13 residues.

V gene TRBV12-5 combines with J gene TRBJ2-7, with a weak D call TRBD1 (6 bases). This CDR3 has 13 residues. V dropped 8 bases and J dropped 2 bases, with 13 bases sitting between them. The V gene's germline CDR1 is LGHNT and CDR2 FRNRAP. CDR3 loop: CASSGQNAYEQYV. The CDR3 bases are TGTGCTAGTAGTGGACAGAATGCCTACGAGCAGTACGTC.

J is TRBJ1-1 and V is TRBV11-3, with D tentatively TRBD1 (5 bases). The germline CDR1 and CDR2 sequences are SGHNT and YENEEA. The CDR3 loop spans 16 amino acids. Trimming cost V 3 bases and J 4 bases, with 18 bases left between them. The CDR3 DNA follows: TGTGCCAGCAGCTTCCGAAAGGGCCCAAGGGGCACTGAAGCTTTCTTT. It codes for CASSFRKGPRGTEAFF. The whole variable domain, filled in from reference TRBV11-3 and TRBJ1-1, reads EAGVVQSPRYKIIEKKQPVAFWCNPISGHNTLYWYLQNLGQGPELLIRYENEEAVDDSQLPKDRFSAERLKGVDSTLKIQPAELGDSAVYLCASSFRKGPRGTEAFFGQGTRLTVV.

The chain is built from TRBV14 and TRBJ1-6; D remains unclear. CDR1 and CDR2 (germline): SGHDN, FVKESK. CDR3 length equals 15 residues. Trimming left V 1 base short and J 2 bases short, with 6 bases between. In DNA, the CDR3 is TGTGCCAGCAGCCAAGCTGGGCCCTATAATTCACCCCTCCACTTT. This sequence encodes CASSQAGPYNSPLHF.

This clone was seen a single time. The rearrangement uses TRBV27 and TRBJ1-1, with D perhaps TRBD1 (5 bases). CDR3 length: 16 amino acids. Trimming stripped 3 bases from V and 2 bases from J, with 16 bases between. CDR1 and CDR2 (germline): MNHEY, SMNVEV (reference sequence). CDR3: CASSFVGRAKNTEAFF. Written as DNA, the CDR3 is TGTGCCAGCAGTTTTGTGGGCAGGGCAAAAAACACTGAAGCTTTCTTT.